This T cell receptor (beta chain) comes out of a study of blood T cell repertoires in COVID-19. Whole-study context: Samples of COVID-19 (acute and convalescent) were obtained from the United States, Italy and Spain.

This CDR3 contains 12 residues. Trimming left V 7 bases short and J 5 bases short, with 14 bases between. CDR1 is GTSNPN and CDR2 is SVGIG in the germline V gene (reference sequence). Sequencing was performed with immunoSEQ multiplex PCR; in TCRdb, only in-frame clones are kept and a portion is missing. The data hold about 68,000 clones, with 85% to 90% observed a single time. This chain joins TRBV30 and TRBJ1-1, with D maybe TRBD1 (6 bases). Sequencing was carried out using peripheral blood. This sequence originates from a man in his fifties or sixties with active COVID-19. The CDR3 coding sequence is TGTGCCTACTCAGGGGTTAGAACTGAAGCTTTCTTT. Translation gives CAYSGVRTEAFF.